These 14 T cell receptor beta chains originate from one sample sequenced in a study of cytomegalovirus exposure and HLA in healthy donors. With 60 Vbeta and 13 Jbeta primers, the PCR was carried out. The protocol was immunoSEQ multiplex PCR, while the TCRdb copy is restricted to in-frame clones and leaves out a portion. The sample yields under 200,000 clones, approximately 80% seen once. Material: PBMCs. These receptors were obtained from a woman aged 45 to 65 in good health and CMV-seronegative.

The V call is TRBV5-6, the J call TRBJ2-1, with no clear D. Germline assignment: CDR1 SGHDT and CDR2 YYEEEE. Trimming took 3 bases from V and 8 from J, leaving 12 bases between them. The CDR3 spans 13 residues. This chain's CDR3 is CASSSLGFHEQFF. The CDR3 DNA is TGTGCCAGCAGCTCACTCGGGTTCCATGAGCAGTTCTTC.

This sequence joins TRBV5-1 and TRBJ2-1, with TRBD2 matching over 9 bases. Germline loops: CDR1 SGHRS, CDR2 YFSETQ. Unmatched junction bases numbered 3, after V lost 3 bases and J lost 5 bases. This CDR3 has 14 amino acids. The CDR3 DNA reads as TGCGCCAGCAGCTCCGGGACTAGCAACAATGAGCAGTTCTTC. Its translation is CASSSGTSNNEQFF.

The chain links TRBV29-1 to TRBJ1-2, with TRBD1 as a possible D gene (6 bases). CDR3 length: 12 residues. V gave up 6 bases and J gave up 8 bases, with 16 bases separating them. Germline lookup yields CDR1 SQVTM and CDR2 ANQGSEA. The CDR3 nucleotides read TGCAGCGTGCCCAAAGGGGGTGGGGGCTACACCTTC. As protein: CSVPKGGGGYTF.

This clone came up a few times. The sample has other DNA sequences that encode this CDR3 too. This chain joins TRBV30 and TRBJ1-1; weak D call: TRBD1 (5 bases). CDR1 is GTSNPN, CDR2 SVGIG, per germline (reference sequence). V was cut by 5 bases and J by 2 bases, with 12 bases left in between. This CDR3 contains 13 residues. For the CDR3, the DNA is TGTGCCTGGGGGCGGGGGGGAAACACTGAAGCTTTCTTT. It encodes CAWGRGGNTEAFF.

This chain connects TRBV30 to TRBJ1-1; 7 nucleotides agree with TRBD1. The junction had 0 bases not matched to a gene; V was cut back by 4 bases and J by 1 base. Germline V lookup: CDR1 GTSNPN, CDR2 SVGIG (reference sequence). The CDR3 has 12 residues. The CDR3: CAWNRGNTEAFF. The CDR3 DNA reads as TGTGCCTGGAACAGGGGGAACACTGAAGCTTTCTTT.

This clone was recorded only once. The CDR3 DNA sequence: TGTGCCAGCAGCTTAGTTGGCGGCAACCTCTACGAGCAGTACTTC. Translation gives CASSLVGGNLYEQYF. The chain couples TRBV7-8 to TRBJ2-7; D gene uncertain. The CDR3 length is 15 residues. The germline V gene encodes CDR1 SGHVS and CDR2 FQNEAQ. V dropped 1 base and J dropped 3 bases, with 13 bases sitting between them.

This clone was found once. The CDR3 here is CASSLAGGGRFDTDTQYF. CDR3 coding DNA: TGTGCCAGCAGCTTGGCCGGTGGGGGGAGGTTTGACACAGATACGCAGTATTTT. The rearrangement links TRBV5-8 to TRBJ2-3; weak D call: TRBD2 (6 bases). Germline lookup yields CDR1 SGHTS and CDR2 YDEGEE. The CDR3 totals 18 residues. Trimming took off 0 bases at V and 2 bases at J, with 19 bases between the two ends.

The chain couples TRBV13 to TRBJ2-3; D is undetermined. CDR1 is PRHDT and CDR2 is FYEKMQ in the germline V gene (reference sequence). Between the trimmed V and J ends, which lost 3 bases and 9 bases, there was a span of 10 bases. The CDR3 length is 12 residues. CDR3 DNA sequence: TGTGCCAGCAGCTTCGGTGGAGACACGCAGTATTTT. Its translation: CASSFGGDTQYF. Looking up the rest from reference TRBV13 and TRBJ2-3 gives the full variable domain: AAGVIQSPRHLIKEKRETATLKCYPIPRHDTVYWYQQGPGQDPQFLISFYEKMQSDKGSIPDRFSAQQFSDYHSELNMSSLELGDSALYFCASSFGGDTQYFGPGTRLTVL.

The gene calls are TRBV30 and TRBJ2-3, with 10 bases matching TRBD2. Germline assignment: CDR1 GTSNPN and CDR2 SVGIG (reference sequence). The length of the CDR3 is 18 residues. The trim removed 2 bases at V and 4 bases at J, leaving 15 bases unmatched. The CDR3 DNA reads as TGTGCCTGGAGTAAAGGGCTAGCGGGAGAGGGGAGCGCAGATACGCAGTATTTT. It codes for CAWSKGLAGEGSADTQYF.

This chain uses TRBV4-3 with TRBJ1-2, with TRBD1 as a possible D gene (6 bases). Germline V gene data show CDR1 as LGHNA and CDR2 as YSLEER. The CDR3 length is 15 residues. Trimming cost V 3 bases and J 4 bases, with 15 bases left between them. The CDR3 DNA is TGCGCCAGCAGCCAGGACAGAACCCCACTCTATGGCTACACCTTC. This codes for CASSQDRTPLYGYTF.

The V and J genes are TRBV28 and TRBJ1-1, with TRBD1 identical over 7 bases. Looked up from germline, CDR1 is MDHEN and CDR2 is SYDVKM. The CDR3 contains 14 residues. J gave up 4 bases and V 8 bases, and 10 bases lay outside the gene matches. CDR3 loop: CASGETGLGTEAFF. The CDR3 bases are TGTGCCAGCGGAGAGACAGGGTTGGGCACTGAAGCTTTCTTT.

V and J are TRBV7-8 and TRBJ2-1; TRBD2 agrees at 9 bases. The CDR3 contains 16 residues. Germline assignment: CDR1 SGHVS and CDR2 FQNEAQ. V lost 4 bases to trimming and J lost 7 bases; unmatched junction nucleotides: 11. Here the CDR3 DNA reads TGTGCCAGCAGCTCGCTCGGGCGGGGGGGCCTGAATGAGCAGTTCTTC. Residues: CASSSLGRGGLNEQFF.

This clone showed up just once. The V and J genes are TRBV7-9 and TRBJ1-1, with 8 positions matching TRBD1. Unmatched junction bases numbered 11, after V lost 2 bases and J lost 9 bases. The CDR3 consists of 15 residues. The germline CDR1 and CDR2 sequences are SEHNR and FQNEAQ (reference sequence). CDR3 sequence: CASSLREGTGPQAFF. DNA for the CDR3: TGTGCCAGCAGCTTACGAGAGGGGACAGGCCCTCAAGCTTTCTTT.

V and J are TRBV5-8 and TRBJ1-1, with 7 bases fitting TRBD1. The CDR3 sequence is 15 residues long. Losses at the gene ends were 1 base for V and 5 bases for J; bases not matched to a gene: 8. Germline-derived CDR1 and CDR2 are SGHTS and YDEGEE. CDR3 amino acids: CASSLSSRGITEAFF. The CDR3 nucleotides are TGTGCCAGCAGCTTGTCCTCCAGGGGGATTACTGAAGCTTTCTTT.